These T cell receptor beta chains were read from a single sample in a study of blood T cell repertoires in COVID-19. The data were produced by immunoSEQ multiplex PCR, yet TCRdb's version contains in-frame clones alone and is incomplete. The data show hundreds of thousands of clones, around nine tenths seen once. Sequencing input: PBMCs or T cells enriched from blood (not recorded which). The receptors originated from a middle-aged woman who had recovered from COVID-19. The CDR3 runs from the conserved cysteine through the conserved F or W. A D gene is named only where the DNA matches it firmly. A clone size is listed for some rows: how often the clone was seen (once, few, many), or a class if it is expanded.

J,D,size,V,CDR3,DNA
TRBJ2-7,TRBD1,-,TRBV7-8,CASSPTGDSYEQYF,TGTGCCAGCAGCCCGACAGGGGACTCCTACGAGCAGTACTTC
TRBJ1-1,-,-,TRBV7-6,CASSARMGEAFF,TGTGCCAGCAGCGCTAGGATGGGTGAAGCTTTCTTT
TRBJ2-3,-,-,TRBV5-1,CASSGADLTDTQYF,TGCGCCAGCAGCGGAGCGGACCTCACAGATACGCAGTATTTT
TRBJ2-1,-,-,TRBV6-5,CASSYSRQSEQFF,TGTGCCAGCAGTTACTCGAGACAGAGTGAGCAGTTCTTC
TRBJ2-3,-,-,TRBV7-9,CASSLNQFSTDTQYF,TGTGCCAGCAGCTTAAACCAGTTTAGCACAGATACGCAGTATTTT
TRBJ2-1,TRBD2,-,TRBV7-7,CASSLQLTSVYNEQFF,TGTGCTAGCAGCCTACAATTAACTAGCGTGTACAATGAGCAGTTCTTC
TRBJ2-3,TRBD1,-,TRBV5-1,CASSLGPGTGTDTQYF,TGCGCCAGCAGCTTGGGCCCCGGGACAGGCACAGATACGCAGTATTTT
TRBJ2-2,TRBD1,-,TRBV7-8,CASSLGWDSSYTGELFF,TGTGCCAGCAGCTTAGGATGGGACAGCTCCTACACCGGGGAGCTGTTTTTT
TRBJ2-1,TRBD2,-,TRBV6-2/TRBV6-3,CASSWTSGSSEQFF,TGTGCCAGCAGTTGGACTAGCGGGAGTAGTGAGCAGTTCTTC
TRBJ2-2,TRBD2,-,TRBV5-6,CASSLRTSGIGNTGELFF,TGTGCCAGCAGCTTGAGGACTAGCGGGATTGGGAACACCGGGGAGCTGTTTTTT
TRBJ2-2,TRBD1,-,TRBV5-1,CASSLAGGAPNTGELFF,TGCGCCAGCAGCTTGGCAGGGGGCGCGCCGAACACCGGGGAGCTGTTTTTT
TRBJ2-3,TRBD2,-,TRBV24-1,CATSDGGLAGGQGSTDTQYF,TGTGCCACCAGTGATGGGGGACTAGCGGGGGGGCAAGGTAGCACAGATACGCAGTATTTT
TRBJ1-4,TRBD1,-,TRBV19,CASSLQDRGTNEKLFF,TGTGCCAGTAGTCTCCAGGACAGGGGAACTAATGAAAAACTGTTTTTT
TRBJ1-2,TRBD1,-,TRBV28,CASSLRDRPLYGYTF,TGTGCCAGCAGCCTCCGGGACAGGCCTCTCTATGGCTACACCTTC
TRBJ1-1,-,-,TRBV7-2,CATRRQQLSGIEAFF,TGTGCCACGCGTAGACAGCAGCTTAGTGGGATCGAAGCTTTCTTT
TRBJ2-7,TRBD1,-,TRBV11-3,CASSFGTGTGPYEQYF,TGTGCCAGCAGCTTTGGGACCGGGACAGGGCCCTACGAGCAGTACTTC
TRBJ1-1,TRBD1,-,TRBV7-2,CASSLSGTGWNTEAFF,TGTGCCAGCAGCTTATCGGGGACAGGGTGGAACACTGAAGCTTTCTTT
TRBJ2-7,TRBD1,many,TRBV7-6,CASSFGTGGEQYF,TGTGCCAGCAGCTTCGGGACAGGGGGTGAGCAGTACTTC
TRBJ2-2,TRBD1,once,TRBV9,CASSPGQGTGELFF,TGTGCCAGCAGTCCGGGACAGGGTACCGGGGAGCTGTTTTTT
TRBJ1-1,-,-,TRBV18,CASSPWGGEATEAFF,TGTGCCAGCTCACCATGGGGGGGGGAGGCCACTGAAGCTTTCTTT
TRBJ2-2,TRBD1,-,TRBV30,CAWSGEGTGRWTGELFF,TGTGCCTGGAGTGGGGAGGGGACAGGGCGGTGGACCGGGGAGCTGTTTTTT
TRBJ2-2,TRBD1,-,TRBV7-2,CASSLSGTGVAGELFF,TGTGCCAGCAGCTTATCGGGGACAGGGGTGGCCGGGGAGCTGTTTTTT
TRBJ2-7,-,-,TRBV6-2/TRBV6-3,CASSFTRGTYEQYF,TGTGCCAGCAGTTTTACCAGGGGTACCTACGAGCAGTACTTC
TRBJ2-5,TRBD2,-,TRBV5-4,CASSPVTSGGAETQYF,TGTGCCAGCAGCCCCGTTACTAGCGGGGGGGCGGAGACCCAGTACTTC
TRBJ1-1,-,-,TRBV29-1,CSAKRQSMNTEAFF,TGCAGCGCCAAGAGACAGAGCATGAACACTGAAGCTTTCTTT
TRBJ2-5,TRBD2,once,TRBV7-9,CASSLVVAGGGTQYF,TGTGCCAGCAGCTTAGTGGTAGCGGGAGGAGGGACCCAGTACTTC
TRBJ2-2,-,-,TRBV5-1,CASSSHGPDTGELFF,TGCGCCAGCAGCTCCCATGGGCCAGACACCGGGGAGCTGTTTTTT
TRBJ2-7,-,-,TRBV19,CASSIRRGRYEQYF,TGTGCCAGTAGTATAAGGAGGGGGCGTTACGAGCAGTACTTC
TRBJ1-1,-,once,TRBV28,CASLSQGWLTEAFF,TGTGCCAGCCTTTCCCAGGGTTGGCTGACTGAAGCTTTCTTT
TRBJ2-2,-,-,TRBV28,CASSLTQNTGELFF,TGTGCCAGCAGCCTTACACAGAACACCGGGGAGCTGTTTTTT
TRBJ2-3,TRBD1,-,TRBV24-1,CATSDADRGRTDTQYF,TGTGCCACCAGTGACGCGGACAGGGGGAGAACAGATACGCAGTATTTT
TRBJ2-5,-,-,TRBV5-6,CASSLAAKLLQETQYF,TGTGCCAGCAGCTTAGCGGCTAAACTCCTCCAAGAGACCCAGTACTTC
TRBJ2-7,-,-,TRBV7-3,CASSAGIWAEQYF,TGTGCCAGCAGCGCCGGGATCTGGGCCGAGCAGTACTTC
TRBJ2-3,-,-,TRBV9,CASSLVSGSTDTQYF,TGTGCCAGCAGCCTCGTCAGCGGGAGCACAGATACGCAGTATTTT
TRBJ2-3,-,-,TRBV3-1/TRBV3-2,CASSQQADTQYF,TGTGCCAGCAGCCAACAGGCAGATACGCAGTATTTT
TRBJ2-7,TRBD2,many,TRBV7-9,CASSLVGGSGRQLYEQYF,TGTGCCAGCAGCTTAGTCGGGGGGAGCGGGAGGCAGCTCTACGAGCAGTACTTC
TRBJ2-3,TRBD1,-,TRBV6-6,CASSYAGGYTQYF,TGTGCCAGCAGTTACGCAGGGGGTTATACGCAGTATTTT
TRBJ1-5,-,-,TRBV9,CASSVEEGIQPQHF,TGTGCCAGCAGCGTAGAGGAGGGAATCCAGCCCCAGCATTTT
TRBJ2-2,TRBD1,-,TRBV6-4,CASSVRRTGQAGELFF,TGTGCCAGCAGTGTCAGGAGGACAGGGCAAGCCGGGGAGCTGTTTTTT
TRBJ1-1,-,-,TRBV19,CASRALNTEAFF,TGTGCCAGTAGAGCGCTGAACACTGAAGCTTTCTTT
TRBJ2-1,-,-,TRBV15,CATSTGGVYNEQFF,TGTGCCACCAGCACTGGCGGGGTCTACAATGAGCAGTTCTTC
TRBJ2-1,TRBD2,-,TRBV7-6,CASSGKLAGGADEQFF,TGTGCCAGCAGCGGAAAACTAGCGGGGGGTGCCGATGAGCAGTTCTTC
TRBJ2-1,TRBD1,-,TRBV24-1,CATSQGDSYNEQFF,TGTGCCACCAGTCAGGGGGACTCCTACAATGAGCAGTTCTTC
TRBJ1-1,-,-,TRBV19,CASSIGSGDTEAFF,TGTGCCAGTAGTATAGGGTCGGGGGACACTGAAGCTTTCTTT
TRBJ1-6,TRBD1,-,TRBV10-3,CAISEPGQGFDSPLHF,TGTGCCATCAGTGAGCCGGGACAGGGGTTCGATTCACCCCTCCACTTT
TRBJ2-5,TRBD2,few,TRBV11-2,CASSLGTRTSGSETQYF,TGTGCCAGCAGCTTAGGTACTCGGACTAGCGGGAGTGAGACCCAGTACTTC
TRBJ1-2,TRBD1,-,TRBV19,CASSIPPPQGIGYTF,TGTGCCAGTAGTATCCCCCCGCCACAGGGGATTGGCTACACCTTC
TRBJ1-3,-,-,TRBV7-2,CASSLNTGSGNTIYF,TGTGCCAGCAGCTTAAATACGGGGTCTGGAAACACCATATATTTT
TRBJ2-1,-,-,TRBV7-2,CASIPRGAGNEQFF,TGTGCCAGCATCCCGAGAGGCGCGGGCAATGAGCAGTTCTTC
TRBJ1-1,-,once,TRBV5-4,CASSLLTGNTEAFF,TGTGCCAGCAGCTTATTAACAGGGAACACTGAAGCTTTCTTT
TRBJ2-7,-,-,TRBV28,CASSAGIKEQYF,TGTGCCAGCAGCGCAGGTATTAAGGAGCAGTACTTC
TRBJ1-6,-,-,TRBV5-6,CASSLARGTRDSPLHF,TGTGCCAGCAGCTTGGCACGAGGCACGAGGGATTCACCCCTCCACTTT
TRBJ2-7,TRBD2,-,TRBV9,CASSALAGGWEQYF,TGTGCCAGCAGCGCATTGGCCGGGGGGTGGGAGCAGTACTTC
TRBJ1-2,TRBD1,-,TRBV29-1,CSVDVQGNYGYTF,TGCAGCGTTGACGTACAGGGGAACTATGGCTACACCTTC
TRBJ1-3,-,-,TRBV3-1/TRBV3-2,CASSQERAGNTIYF,TGTGCCAGCAGCCAAGAGAGGGCTGGAAACACCATATATTTT